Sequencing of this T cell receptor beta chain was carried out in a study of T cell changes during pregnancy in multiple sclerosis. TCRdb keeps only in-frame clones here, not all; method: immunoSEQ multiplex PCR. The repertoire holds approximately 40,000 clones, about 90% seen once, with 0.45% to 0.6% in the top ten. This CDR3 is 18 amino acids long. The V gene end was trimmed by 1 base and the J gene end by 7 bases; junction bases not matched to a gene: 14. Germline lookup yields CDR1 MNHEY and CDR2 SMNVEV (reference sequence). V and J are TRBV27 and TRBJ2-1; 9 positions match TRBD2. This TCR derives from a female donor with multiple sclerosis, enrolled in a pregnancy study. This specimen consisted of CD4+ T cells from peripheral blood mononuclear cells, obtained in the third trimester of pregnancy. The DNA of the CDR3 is TGTGCCAGCAGTTTATTTAGTTTGCGGGAGGGTCTTAGGAATGAGCAGTTCTTC. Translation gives CASSLFSLREGLRNEQFF.